The TCR beta chain under discussion was sequenced for a study of blood T cell repertoires in COVID-19. Overall study context: Donors in the United States, Italy and Spain gave samples during acute or convalescent COVID-19. PBMCs, B-cell-depleted T cells, or T cells provided the cDNA or gDNA that made up the material.

In the authors' workflow: Reference gene primer amplification gave nucleated cell count estimates. Measured with immunoSEQ multiplex PCR; TCRdb has only the in-frame clones, and not every one. V and J calls plus clone size are reproduced from that table; the DNA served to infer D and trimming. The repertoire has roughly 66,000 clones, about nine tenths of them found once; the top ten carry around 6.7%. The sequencing input was peripheral blood. This receptor was obtained from a human donor in a cohort sampled during active COVID-19.

CDR3 DNA: TGTGCCAGCAGCTTGCAGGGGGCGGGCACAGATACGCAGTATTTT. Its protein product is CASSLQGAGTDTQYF. This sequence joins TRBV5-4 and TRBJ2-3; 8 nucleotides agree with TRBD1. Losses at the gene ends were 1 base for V and 1 base for J; bases not matched to a gene: 2. Germline V gene data show CDR1 as SGHNT and CDR2 as YYREEE (reference sequence). The CDR3 covers 15 residues.